The subject of this entry is one T cell receptor beta chain. The J segment lost 4 bases and the V segment lost 3 bases, leaving 3 bases of the junction unmatched. CDR1 and CDR2 from the germline V gene are SGHRS and YFSETQ. The length of the CDR3 is 13 residues. This record comes from a study of T cell changes during pregnancy in multiple sclerosis. Only in-frame clones appear in the TCRdb table, and some are missing; sequencing was by immunoSEQ multiplex PCR. The table includes approximately 51,000 clones, 94% detected once. The genes are TRBV5-1 and TRBJ1-2; 7 bases map to TRBD1. This specimen consisted of CD4+ T cells from peripheral blood mononuclear cells, obtained in the second trimester of pregnancy. This sequence was found in a female donor with multiple sclerosis, enrolled in a pregnancy study. CDR3 in DNA: TGCGCCAGCAGCTCCACAGGGGCCTATGGCTACACCTTC. As protein: CASSSTGAYGYTF.